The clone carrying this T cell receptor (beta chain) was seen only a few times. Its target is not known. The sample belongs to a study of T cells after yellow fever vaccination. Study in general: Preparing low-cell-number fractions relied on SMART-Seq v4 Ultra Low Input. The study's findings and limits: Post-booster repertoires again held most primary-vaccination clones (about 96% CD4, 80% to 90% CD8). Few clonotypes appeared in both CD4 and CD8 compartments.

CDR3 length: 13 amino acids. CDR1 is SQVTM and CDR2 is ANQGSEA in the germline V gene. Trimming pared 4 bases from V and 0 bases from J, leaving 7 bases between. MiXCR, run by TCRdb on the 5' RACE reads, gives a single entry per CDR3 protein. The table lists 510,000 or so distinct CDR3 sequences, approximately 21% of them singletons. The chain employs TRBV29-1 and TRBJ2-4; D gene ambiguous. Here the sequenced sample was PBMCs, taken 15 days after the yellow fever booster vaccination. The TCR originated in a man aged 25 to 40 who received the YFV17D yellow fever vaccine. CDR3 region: CSVGLLAKNIQYF. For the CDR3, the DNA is TGCAGCGTTGGTCTCCTAGCCAAAAACATTCAGTACTTC.